This TCR beta chain was sequenced for a study of cytomegalovirus exposure and HLA in healthy donors. About this clone: The antigen remains unidentified.

The primer mix had 60 Vbeta and 13 Jbeta primers. In the original analysis: Unique TCR beta chains totaled about 78 million in a later count, with roughly 12 million of them shared. Assay: immunoSEQ multiplex PCR; the TCRdb copy retains only in-frame clones and omits some. That table furnishes V, J and clone size, whereas the DNA furnished D and trimming. The sample carries roughly 190,000 clones, 83% recorded once. This CDR3 comprises 15 residues. Germline assignment: CDR1 SGHRS and CDR2 YFSETQ. Trimming removed 2 bases from V and 0 bases from J, with 11 bases in between. Findings and limits, study-wide: The classifier, whose performance was assessed in both the original and validation cohorts, reportedly diagnosed cytomegalovirus status with high specificity and sensitivity. Later on, an analysis showed TCR association rates differing by HLA locus, with DRB1 the most and HLA-C the fewest. In a later analysis, productive TCRs from donors in an Asian-associated ancestry cluster reportedly carried fewer N-insertions than the cohort mean.

The chain has TRBV5-1 and TRBJ1-2; D not certain. Sequencing was performed on PBMCs. This clonotype originated in a man between 40 and 49 years old in good health and CMV-seropositive. CDR3 bases: TGCGCCAGCAGCTTTAGCGGCAGTTCTAACTATGGCTACACCTTC. This translates into CASSFSGSSNYGYTF.